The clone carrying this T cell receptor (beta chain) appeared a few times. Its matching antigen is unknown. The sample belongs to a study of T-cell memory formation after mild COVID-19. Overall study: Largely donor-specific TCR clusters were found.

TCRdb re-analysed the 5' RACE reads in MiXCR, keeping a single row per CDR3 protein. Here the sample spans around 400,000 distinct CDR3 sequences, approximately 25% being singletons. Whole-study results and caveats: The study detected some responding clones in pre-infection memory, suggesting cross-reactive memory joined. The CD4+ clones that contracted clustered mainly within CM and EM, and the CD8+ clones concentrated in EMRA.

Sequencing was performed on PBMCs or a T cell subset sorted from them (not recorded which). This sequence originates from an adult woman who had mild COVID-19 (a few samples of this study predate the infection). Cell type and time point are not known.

CDR3 amino acids: CASSYISIAGTVYNEQFF. DNA of the CDR3: TGTGCCAGCAGCTACATCTCGATCGCCGGGACAGTCTACAATGAGCAGTTCTTC. The chain uses TRBV7-9 and TRBJ2-1; 7 bases agree with TRBD1. V was pared by 4 bases and J by 3 bases, with 15 bases of the junction left unmatched. This CDR3 is built from 18 residues. Germline V CDR1 and CDR2: SEHNR, FQNEAQ (reference sequence).